The 5 T cell receptor beta chains given below trace back to one sample, sequenced in a study of blood T cell repertoires in COVID-19 (TCRdb year 2020). Libraries were built with the immunoSEQ multiplex PCR assay. TCRdb limited this immuneACCESS table to in-frame rearrangements with V and J called. A share of clones is missing; checked studies link under half to unresolved V genes, and the rest is unexplained. The sample has 200,000 to 250,000 clones on record, around 81% of them singletons. The top ten constitute 8.5% to 10% of the sample. The sample consisted of PBMCs or T cells enriched from blood (not recorded which). Every receptor here comes from a woman in her fifties or sixties with acute COVID-19.

The chain employs TRBV28 and TRBJ1-5; 7 positions match TRBD1. CDR1 is MDHEN, CDR2 SYDVKM, per germline. The CDR3 is 16 residues long. The ends lost 11 bases at V and 3 bases at J; junction bases unmatched: 16. CDR3 nucleotide sequence: TGTGCCGCCCGGACAGGAGAACAAACTAACAATCAGCCCCAGCATTTT. Its translation: CAARTGEQTNNQPQHF.

The chain employs TRBV27 and TRBJ2-7; 7 bases align to TRBD1. After removal of 1 base from V and 0 bases from J, the junction contained 6 bases not matched to a gene. This CDR3 has 16 amino acids. Germline assignment: CDR1 MNHEY and CDR2 SMNVEV (reference sequence). The CDR3 DNA is TGTGCCAGCAGTTTATTTGGACAGGCGAGCTCCTACGAGCAGTACTTC. It translates to CASSLFGQASSYEQYF.

This chain connects TRBV6-5 to TRBJ2-7; D uncertain. V dropped 6 bases and J dropped 0 bases, with 12 bases sitting between them. CDR1 and CDR2 (germline): MNHEY, SVGAGI. This CDR3 spans 14 amino acids. CDR3 sequence: CASRVEFSSYEQYF. The CDR3 DNA is TGTGCCAGCAGGGTCGAGTTTTCCTCCTACGAGCAGTACTTC.

The V gene is TRBV10-3, the J gene TRBJ2-1, with TRBD1 matching over 10 bases. In germline, CDR1 is ENHRY, CDR2 SYGVKD. Losses at the gene ends were 8 bases for V and 2 bases for J; bases not matched to a gene: 6. This CDR3 region has 15 residues. CDR3 sequence reads: CAISKGQGPYNEQFF. Here the CDR3 DNA reads TGTGCCATCTCGAAGGGACAGGGGCCCTACAATGAGCAGTTCTTC.

This chain uses TRBV10-3 with TRBJ2-2; 11 bases agree with TRBD2. V dropped 6 bases and J dropped 4; count of bases not matched to a gene: 7. CDR1 ENHRY and CDR2 SYGVKD come from the germline V gene. This CDR3 spans 16 amino acids. CDR3 nucleotides: TGTGCCATCAGGAGTCTAGCGGGAGGAGGCACCGGGGAGCTGTTTTTT. This translates into CAIRSLAGGGTGELFF.